Listed here is a single T cell receptor (beta chain). Its target is unknown. This record belongs to a study of tissue T cells after allogeneic stem cell transplantation. Comparators without hematopoietic cell transplant had other cancers, at least five gastrointestinal samples, and no known gastrointestinal disease. Whole-study findings and limits: Anatomically similar tissues had similar TCR repertoires within each patient. Sampling depth was limited, and the cohort was small and clinically varied. Tissue-detected TCR repertoire was only partly captured by blood and spleen T cells.

The method was immunoSEQ multiplex PCR; TCRdb's version includes in-frame clones alone and lacks a portion of them. The table lists about 4,300 clones, approximately 66% of them singletons, with 6.9% in the top ten. Trimming pared 7 bases from V and 2 bases from J, leaving 11 bases between. Germline V lookup: CDR1 KGHDR, CDR2 SFDVKD. The CDR3 contains 15 residues. The clonotype originates from a male donor older than 55 with lung cancer. The material was left colon tissue, obtained at autopsy. The V gene is TRBV24-1, the J gene TRBJ2-6; D uncertain. In nucleotides, the CDR3 is TGTGCCACCAGACCTGGCCGGGCTGGGGCCAACGTCCTGACTTTC. It encodes CATRPGRAGANVLTF.